Below, 9 T cell receptor beta chains from the same sample are listed, as sequenced in a study of cytotoxic CD8 clonotypes in ibrutinib-treated CLL. TCRdb's table, derived via immunoSEQ multiplex PCR, lists solely in-frame clones and lacks some. The repertoire holds about 26,000 clones, with 65% to 90% as singletons. Sequenced here: PBMCs, sampled after 24 months of ibrutinib treatment. These receptors all stem from a human donor with chronic lymphocytic leukemia.

This clone was observed a single time. The genes are TRBV5-4 and TRBJ2-7; 7 bases are shared with TRBD1. Per germline, CDR1 SGHNT and CDR2 YYREEE (reference sequence). CDR3 length equals 18 residues. V was clipped by 0 bases and J by 3 bases; unmatched bases: 15. The CDR3 bases are TGTGCCAGCAGCTTGGTGCCAATATTACAGGGGACCATCTACGAGCAGTACTTC. This gives the protein CASSLVPILQGTIYEQYF. Full variable domain (rest looked up from reference TRBV5-4 and TRBJ2-7): ETGVTQSPTHLIKTRGQQVTLRCSSQSGHNTVSWYQQALGQGPQFIFQYYREEENGRGNFPPRFSGLQFPNYSSELNVNALELDDSALYLCASSLVPILQGTIYEQYFGPGTRLTVT.

This chain joins TRBV4-1 and TRBJ2-7; the D gene is possibly TRBD2 (6 bases). Germline CDR1 is MGHRA and CDR2 is YSYEKL. V was shortened by 0 bases and J by 2 bases, with 14 bases between the two germline ends. CDR3 size: 16 residues. The chain's CDR3 is CASSQDRETATYEQYF. CDR3 in DNA: TGCGCCAGCAGCCAAGATCGGGAGACAGCCACCTACGAGCAGTACTTC.

The chain combines TRBV7-3 with TRBJ2-3; 8 bases align to TRBD1. The CDR3 loop spans 15 amino acids. Germline assignment: CDR1 SGHTA and CDR2 FQGTGA. V was clipped by 5 bases and J by 3 bases; unmatched bases: 7. The CDR3 sequence is CASSPRQGLTDTQYF. The DNA of the CDR3 is TGTGCCAGCAGCCCCCGACAGGGGTTGACAGATACGCAGTATTTT.

The chain recombines TRBV10-3 with TRBJ1-5; D gene uncertain. The V and J ends lost 0 bases and 2 bases respectively, with 8 bases between them. The germline CDR1 and CDR2 sequences are ENHRY and SYGVKD. This CDR3 has 15 amino acids. CDR3 sequence (DNA): TGTGCCATCAGTGAGTCCGGCGGGGGCAATCAGCCCCAGCATTTT. As protein: CAISESGGGNQPQHF.

The V call is TRBV7-9, the J call TRBJ2-2; D gene ambiguous. The germline CDR1 and CDR2 sequences are SEHNR and FQNEAQ (reference sequence). With 5 bases removed from V and 4 bases from J, the gap between germline ends came to 11 bases. The length of the CDR3 is 14 residues. The CDR3 here is CASSELGGTGELFF. CDR3 sequence (DNA): TGTGCCAGCAGCGAGCTAGGCGGCACCGGGGAGCTGTTTTTT.

The rearrangement links TRBV9 to TRBJ1-2; maybe TRBD1 (5 bases). The CDR3 loop spans 17 amino acids. The germline V gene has CDR1 SGDLS and CDR2 YYNGEE. The V and J ends lost 0 bases and 7 bases respectively, with 22 bases between them. The DNA for the CDR3 is TGTGCCAGCAGCGTAGATGGGGGGAATCTATTGAACGGTGGCTACACCTTC. This codes for CASSVDGGNLLNGGYTF.

The CDR3 is CASSQEEQLGGLSYEQYF. CDR3 nucleotide sequence: TGCGCCAGCAGCCAAGAGGAGCAGCTCGGGGGCCTCTCCTACGAGCAGTACTTC. The chain is built from TRBV4-1 and TRBJ2-7; D tentatively fits TRBD1 or TRBD2 (6 bases each). This CDR3 has 18 amino acids. Germline loops: CDR1 MGHRA, CDR2 YSYEKL. V gave up 0 bases and J gave up 0 bases, with 18 bases separating them.

By its share, this clone is medium-sized. V and J are TRBV18 and TRBJ1-6; no clear D. The CDR3 length is 15 residues. V was pared by 2 bases and J by 9 bases, with 14 bases between. Germline values: CDR1 KGHSH, CDR2 LQKENI. The CDR3 is CASSPAAAKSSPLHF. For the CDR3, the DNA is TGTGCCAGCTCACCAGCGGCCGCGAAAAGTTCACCCCTCCACTTT.

The chain uses TRBV7-3 and TRBJ1-4, with D tentatively TRBD1 (6 bases). The CDR3 has 14 residues. V dropped 7 bases and J dropped 5 bases, with 14 bases sitting between them. CDR1 is SGHTA and CDR2 is FQGTGA in the germline V gene. The CDR3 loop is CASNDPGVNEKLFF. For the CDR3, the DNA is TGTGCCAGCAACGATCCAGGGGTGAATGAAAAACTGTTTTTT.